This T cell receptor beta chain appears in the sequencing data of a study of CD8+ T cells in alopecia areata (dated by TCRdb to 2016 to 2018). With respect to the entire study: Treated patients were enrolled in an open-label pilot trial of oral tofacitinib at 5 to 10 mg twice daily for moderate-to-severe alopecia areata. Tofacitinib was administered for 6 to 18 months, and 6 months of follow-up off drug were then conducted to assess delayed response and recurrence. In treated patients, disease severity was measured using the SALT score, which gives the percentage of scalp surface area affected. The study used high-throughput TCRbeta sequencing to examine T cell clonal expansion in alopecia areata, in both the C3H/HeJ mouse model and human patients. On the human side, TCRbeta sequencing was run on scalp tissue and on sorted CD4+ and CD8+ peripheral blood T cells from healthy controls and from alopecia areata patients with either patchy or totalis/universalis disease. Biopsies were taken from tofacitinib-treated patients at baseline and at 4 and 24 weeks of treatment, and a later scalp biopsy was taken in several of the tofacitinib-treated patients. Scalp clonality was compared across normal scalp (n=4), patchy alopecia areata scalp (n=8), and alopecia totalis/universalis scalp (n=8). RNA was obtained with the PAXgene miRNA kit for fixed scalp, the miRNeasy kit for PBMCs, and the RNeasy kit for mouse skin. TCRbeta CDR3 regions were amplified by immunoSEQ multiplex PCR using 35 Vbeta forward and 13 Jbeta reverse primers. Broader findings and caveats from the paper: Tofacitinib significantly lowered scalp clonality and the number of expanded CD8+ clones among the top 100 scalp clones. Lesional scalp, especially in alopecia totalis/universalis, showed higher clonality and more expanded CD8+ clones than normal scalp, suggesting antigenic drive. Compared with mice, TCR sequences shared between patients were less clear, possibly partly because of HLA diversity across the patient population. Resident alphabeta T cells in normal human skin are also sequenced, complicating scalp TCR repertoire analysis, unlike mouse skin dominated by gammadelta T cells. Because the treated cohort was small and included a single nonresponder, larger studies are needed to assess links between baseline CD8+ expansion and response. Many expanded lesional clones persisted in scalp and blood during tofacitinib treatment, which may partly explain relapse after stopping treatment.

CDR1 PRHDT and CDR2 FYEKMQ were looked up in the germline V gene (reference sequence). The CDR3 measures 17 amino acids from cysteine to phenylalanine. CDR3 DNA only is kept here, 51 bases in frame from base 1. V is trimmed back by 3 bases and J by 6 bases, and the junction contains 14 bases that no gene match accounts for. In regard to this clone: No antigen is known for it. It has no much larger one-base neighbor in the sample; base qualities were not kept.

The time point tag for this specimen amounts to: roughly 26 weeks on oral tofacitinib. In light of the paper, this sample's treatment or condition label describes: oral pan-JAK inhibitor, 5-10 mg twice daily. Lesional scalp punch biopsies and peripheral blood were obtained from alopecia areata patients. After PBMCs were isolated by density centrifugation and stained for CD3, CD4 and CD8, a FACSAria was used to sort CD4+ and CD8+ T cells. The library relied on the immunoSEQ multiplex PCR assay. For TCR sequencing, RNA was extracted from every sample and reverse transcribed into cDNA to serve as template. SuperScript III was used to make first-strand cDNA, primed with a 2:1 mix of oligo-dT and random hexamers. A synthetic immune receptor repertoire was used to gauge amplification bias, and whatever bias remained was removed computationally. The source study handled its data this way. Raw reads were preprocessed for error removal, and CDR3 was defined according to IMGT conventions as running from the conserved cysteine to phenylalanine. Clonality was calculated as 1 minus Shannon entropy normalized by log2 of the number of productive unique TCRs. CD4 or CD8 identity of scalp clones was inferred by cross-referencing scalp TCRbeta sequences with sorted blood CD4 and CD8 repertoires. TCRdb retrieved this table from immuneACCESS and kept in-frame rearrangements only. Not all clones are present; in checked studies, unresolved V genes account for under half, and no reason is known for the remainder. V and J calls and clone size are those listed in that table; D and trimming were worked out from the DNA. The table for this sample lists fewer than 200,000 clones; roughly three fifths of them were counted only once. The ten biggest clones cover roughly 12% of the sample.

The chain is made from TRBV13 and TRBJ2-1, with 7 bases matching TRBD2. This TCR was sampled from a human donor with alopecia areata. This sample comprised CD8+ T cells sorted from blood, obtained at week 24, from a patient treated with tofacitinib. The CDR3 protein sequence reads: CASSLGAGDQAGNEQFF. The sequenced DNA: TGTGCCAGCAGCTTGGGCGCGGGGGACCAGGCGGGCAATGAGCAGTTCTTC.